The rows below give T cell receptor beta chains drawn from one sample of a study of cytomegalovirus exposure and HLA in healthy donors. TCRdb's copy holds only in-frame clones and misses some; the assay was immunoSEQ multiplex PCR. This table holds roughly 50,000 clones. Sequenced input: PBMCs. Every receptor here comes from an older woman in good health and CMV-seropositive. Each CDR3 is given with its conserved first and last residue. The order of the fields is J gene, D gene, V gene, CDR3 DNA, CDR3 protein. A D gene is named only where the DNA matches it firmly.

J: TRBJ1-4; D: -; V: TRBV7-9; DNA: TGTGCCAGCAGCAAGACCCAGGGGCAAGGGGAAAAACTGTTTTTT; CDR3: CASSKTQGQGEKLFF
J: TRBJ2-3; D: TRBD2; V: TRBV5-4; DNA: TGTGCCAGCAGCTTGAGCGGGGGGATAAGCACAGATACGCAGTATTTT; CDR3: CASSLSGGISTDTQYF
J: TRBJ2-7; D: TRBD1; V: TRBV5-1; DNA: TGCGCCAGCAGCTTCGATCGACAGGGCGAGAGCTACGAGCAGTACTTC; CDR3: CASSFDRQGESYEQYF
J: TRBJ2-3; D: -; V: TRBV5-1; DNA: TGCGCCAGCAGCTTGGTGGCGGGGACCACAGATACGCAGTATTTT; CDR3: CASSLVAGTTDTQYF
J: TRBJ1-1; D: -; V: TRBV6-6; DNA: TGTGCCAGCACCCCCGAATATGGCAGCACTGAAGCTTTCTTT; CDR3: CASTPEYGSTEAFF
J: TRBJ1-2; D: TRBD1; V: TRBV5-1; DNA: TGCGCCAGCAGCCGACAGGGCGAAAGCTACACCTTC; CDR3: CASSRQGESYTF
J: TRBJ1-1; D: -; V: TRBV4-1; DNA: TGCGCCAGCAGCCAAGTTTCCGCGGAGAACACTGAAGCTTTCTTT; CDR3: CASSQVSAENTEAFF
J: TRBJ1-6; D: TRBD1; V: TRBV10-1; DNA: TGCGCCACTAAAGGACAGGTCGGGTGTAATTCACCCCTCCACTTT; CDR3: CATKGQVGCNSPLHF
J: TRBJ2-7; D: TRBD1; V: TRBV10-3; DNA: TGTGCCATCAGTGACCCCCGGACAGGGCTCTCCTCCTACGAGCAGTACTTC; CDR3: CAISDPRTGLSSYEQYF
J: TRBJ1-1; D: TRBD1; V: TRBV18; DNA: TGTGCCAGCTCACCGACAGGGGGGAAGAACACTGAAGCTTTCTTT; CDR3: CASSPTGGKNTEAFF
J: TRBJ2-7; D: -; V: TRBV27; DNA: TGTGCCAGCAGGAGGGACTTCTCCTACGAGCAGTACTTC; CDR3: CASRRDFSYEQYF
J: TRBJ1-6; D: TRBD1; V: TRBV6-5; DNA: TGTGCCAGCAGCCGACAGGGGGCGGGTTCACCCCTCCACTTT; CDR3: CASSRQGAGSPLHF
J: TRBJ2-5; D: TRBD2; V: TRBV28; DNA: TGTGCCAGCAGCCGCGGACTAGCGGGGGGGCGAGAGGAGACCCAGTACTTC; CDR3: CASSRGLAGGREETQYF
J: TRBJ1-5; D: -; V: TRBV19; DNA: TGTGCCAGTAGTAACCGTCCGGGGCCCCAGCATTTT; CDR3: CASSNRPGPQHF
J: TRBJ1-2; D: -; V: TRBV12-5; DNA: TGTGCTAGTGGCCCGGGGGGCGATGGCTACACCTTC; CDR3: CASGPGGDGYTF
J: TRBJ2-7; D: TRBD2; V: TRBV6-6; DNA: TGTGCCAGCAGAGGGACTAGCGGTGAGAACTACGAGCAGTACTTC; CDR3: CASRGTSGENYEQYF
J: TRBJ1-2; D: -; V: TRBV7-9; DNA: TGTGCCAGCAGCCCGACAGAAGGGACTTTTTGGTATGGCTACACCTTC; CDR3: CASSPTEGTFWYGYTF
J: TRBJ2-5; D: TRBD2; V: TRBV5-1; DNA: TGCGCCAGCAGCTTGGTTCTAGCGGGGCCCAAAGAGACCCAGTACTTC; CDR3: CASSLVLAGPKETQYF
J: TRBJ1-6; D: TRBD1; V: TRBV4-1; DNA: TGCGCCAGCAGCCTAGGGACAGGGGTCGAATCACCCCTCCACTTT; CDR3: CASSLGTGVESPLHF
J: TRBJ2-3; D: TRBD1; V: TRBV7-9; DNA: TGTGCCAGCAGCACGGGACAGGGGGCGCAGTATTTT; CDR3: CASSTGQGAQYF
J: TRBJ2-5; D: TRBD1; V: TRBV6-6; DNA: TGTGCCAGCAGCAACAGGGGGCAAGAGACCCAGTACTTC; CDR3: CASSNRGQETQYF
J: TRBJ1-3; D: -; V: TRBV4-3; DNA: TGCGCCAGCAGCCAAGGGTCCGGGGGGGCGCCTGGAAACACCATATATTTT; CDR3: CASSQGSGGAPGNTIYF
J: TRBJ2-5; D: -; V: TRBV11-3; DNA: TGTGCCAGCAGCTTAGGGGCAGATCAAGAGAACCAGTACTTC; CDR3: CASSLGADQENQYF
J: TRBJ1-5; D: -; V: TRBV7-2; DNA: TGTGCCAGCAGCTTCTCAGGGGAATACAATCAGCCCCAGCATTTT; CDR3: CASSFSGEYNQPQHF
J: TRBJ1-6; D: -; V: TRBV9; DNA: TGTGCCAGCAGCGTAGGGTGGAGCTCCTATAATTCACCCCTCCACTTT; CDR3: CASSVGWSSYNSPLHF
J: TRBJ2-1; D: TRBD2; V: TRBV5-1; DNA: TGCGCCAGCAGCCGGACTAGCGGGGGGGCTAACAATGAGCAGTTCTTC; CDR3: CASSRTSGGANNEQFF
J: TRBJ1-4; D: -; V: TRBV18; DNA: TGTGCCAGCTCAGAGAACAGGGTAGGAGAAAAACTGTTTTTT; CDR3: CASSENRVGEKLFF
J: TRBJ2-1; D: -; V: TRBV29-1; DNA: TGCAGCTCTTGGTGGGGGGTCTATGAGCAGTTCTTC; CDR3: CSSWWGVYEQFF
J: TRBJ2-3; D: TRBD2; V: TRBV4-2; DNA: TGTGCCAGCAGCCTTGTGGGGGGGGGTGCAGATACGCAGTATTTT; CDR3: CASSLVGGGADTQYF
J: TRBJ2-6; D: -; V: TRBV7-9; DNA: TGTGCCAGCAGCTTAGTGATGGCCAGGGCCGGGGCCAACGTCCTGACTTTC; CDR3: CASSLVMARAGANVLTF
J: TRBJ2-7; D: -; V: TRBV7-2; DNA: TGTGCCAGCAGTTTGCCTAGCACGGGGGAGCAGTACTTC; CDR3: CASSLPSTGEQYF
J: TRBJ1-2; D: TRBD1; V: TRBV6-5; DNA: TGTGCCAGCAGCCCAGACAGGGTTGGTTATGGCTACACCTTC; CDR3: CASSPDRVGYGYTF
J: TRBJ1-2; D: -; V: TRBV27; DNA: TGTGCCAGCAGTTTAACGGGGGAACGGACTAACTATGGCTACACCTTC; CDR3: CASSLTGERTNYGYTF
J: TRBJ2-3; D: TRBD2; V: TRBV19; DNA: TGTGCCAGTAGTATCCCCCAGGGACTAGCGGGGTTTTCTCCAGATACGCAGTATTTT; CDR3: CASSIPQGLAGFSPDTQYF
J: TRBJ1-2; D: TRBD1; V: TRBV5-1; DNA: TGCGCCAGCAGCCTCCCTAAGGGCGGACAGGGCAATGGCTACACCTTC; CDR3: CASSLPKGGQGNGYTF
J: TRBJ2-7; D: -; V: TRBV28; DNA: TGTGCCAGCAGATACCAGGGGAGCCACGAGCAGTACTTC; CDR3: CASRYQGSHEQYF
J: TRBJ1-5; D: -; V: TRBV5-5; DNA: TGTGCCAGCAGCTTCGGGTGGGTTCCCAATCAGCCCCAGCATTTT; CDR3: CASSFGWVPNQPQHF
J: TRBJ2-5; D: TRBD2; V: TRBV5-6; DNA: TGTGCCAGCAGCTTTTACGGACTAGCGGTAATTGAAGAGACCCAGTACTTC; CDR3: CASSFYGLAVIEETQYF
J: TRBJ1-1; D: TRBD1; V: TRBV6-5; DNA: TGTGCCAGCAGTTACGCCGGGACAGGGAACGCTGAAGCTTTCTTT; CDR3: CASSYAGTGNAEAFF
J: TRBJ1-2; D: -; V: TRBV11-2; DNA: TGTGCCAGCAGCTTAGGATTCGGGGAAGAGGATGGCTACACCTTC; CDR3: CASSLGFGEEDGYTF
J: TRBJ1-5; D: -; V: TRBV7-9; DNA: TGTGCCAGCAGCTTAGCTCGGGCCGGACTGAATCAGCCCCAGCATTTT; CDR3: CASSLARAGLNQPQHF
J: TRBJ2-3; D: TRBD1; V: TRBV7-9; DNA: TGTGCCAGCAGCCATCCCGACAGGGGCGCAGATACGCAGTATTTT; CDR3: CASSHPDRGADTQYF
J: TRBJ2-7; D: -; V: TRBV5-1; DNA: TGCGCCAGCAGCTTCTCATTCGGGGAGTACGAGCAGTACTTC; CDR3: CASSFSFGEYEQYF
J: TRBJ1-1; D: -; V: TRBV5-4; DNA: TGTGCCAGCACTCCTGTCGCAGGCACCAACACTGAAGCTTTCTTT; CDR3: CASTPVAGTNTEAFF
J: TRBJ1-2; D: -; V: TRBV5-1; DNA: TGCGCCAGCAGCTTGTCACAGAACTATGGCTACACCTTC; CDR3: CASSLSQNYGYTF
J: TRBJ1-1; D: -; V: TRBV10-2; DNA: TGCGCCAGCAGTGAGCCAGGGGTAAACACTGAAGCTTTCTTT; CDR3: CASSEPGVNTEAFF
J: TRBJ1-1; D: TRBD1; V: TRBV18; DNA: TGTGCCAGCAACGCAGGGGGCACTGAAGCTTTCTTT; CDR3: CASNAGGTEAFF
J: TRBJ1-2; D: TRBD1; V: TRBV19; DNA: TGTGCCAGTAGGTCGGTCCGGGACAGGGGGCCGAACTATGGCTACACCTTC; CDR3: CASRSVRDRGPNYGYTF
J: TRBJ2-3; D: TRBD1; V: TRBV11-3; DNA: TGTGCCAGCAGCTCGGGGACAGCTAGCACAGATACGCAGTATTTT; CDR3: CASSSGTASTDTQYF
J: TRBJ2-1; D: TRBD2; V: TRBV5-1; DNA: TGCGCCAGCAGCGGGACTAGCGGGGGCCCTAGCTCCTACAATGAGCAGTTCTTC; CDR3: CASSGTSGGPSSYNEQFF
J: TRBJ1-1; D: -; V: TRBV6-5; DNA: TGTGCCAGCAGTTCCGAAACAGGGATAGGCACTGAAGCTTTCTTT; CDR3: CASSSETGIGTEAFF
J: TRBJ1-3; D: -; V: TRBV5-1; DNA: TGCGCCAGCAGCCCCTCAAGCGGGGGGTCCGGAAACACCATATATTTT; CDR3: CASSPSSGGSGNTIYF
J: TRBJ2-7; D: -; V: TRBV5-1; DNA: TGCGCCAGCAGCTTGGATGTGAGGTTCTACGAGCAGTACTTC; CDR3: CASSLDVRFYEQYF
J: TRBJ1-5; D: TRBD1; V: TRBV5-1; DNA: TGCGCCAGCAGCCAGACGACAGGGGATAATCAGCCCCAGCATTTT; CDR3: CASSQTTGDNQPQHF
J: TRBJ1-2; D: TRBD1; V: TRBV7-8; DNA: TGTGCCAGCAGCCCCCGGGACAGCCAAACCTATGGCTACACCTTC; CDR3: CASSPRDSQTYGYTF
J: TRBJ1-1; D: TRBD1; V: TRBV5-1; DNA: TGCGCCAGCAGCTGGGGTTACAGGGGGAGTGACACTGAAGCTTTCTTT; CDR3: CASSWGYRGSDTEAFF
J: TRBJ2-1; D: TRBD2; V: TRBV6-5; DNA: TGTGCCAGCAGTTACCGGACTAGCGGGGCCTATGAGCAGTTCTTC; CDR3: CASSYRTSGAYEQFF
J: TRBJ1-5; D: TRBD1; V: TRBV6-5; DNA: TGTGCCAGCAGTCGATCCGGGACAGTCAATCAGCCCCAGCATTTT; CDR3: CASSRSGTVNQPQHF
J: TRBJ2-7; D: -; V: TRBV2; DNA: TGTGCCAGCAGTGTACTGCTTAGAGCTAGAACCTACGAGCAGTACTTC; CDR3: CASSVLLRARTYEQYF
J: TRBJ1-5; D: -; V: TRBV19; DNA: TGTGCCAGTAGTATAAGGGGGGGGGACCAGCCCCAGCATTTT; CDR3: CASSIRGGDQPQHF